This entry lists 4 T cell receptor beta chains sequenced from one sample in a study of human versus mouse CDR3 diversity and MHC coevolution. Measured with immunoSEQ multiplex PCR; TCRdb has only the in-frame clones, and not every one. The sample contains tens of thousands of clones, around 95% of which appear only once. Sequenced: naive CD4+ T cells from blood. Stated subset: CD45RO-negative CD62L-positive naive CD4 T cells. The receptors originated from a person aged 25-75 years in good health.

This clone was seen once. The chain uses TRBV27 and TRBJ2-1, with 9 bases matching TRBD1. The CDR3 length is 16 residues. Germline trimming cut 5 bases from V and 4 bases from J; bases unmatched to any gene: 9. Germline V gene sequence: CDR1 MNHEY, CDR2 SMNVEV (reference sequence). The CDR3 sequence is CASSPQGQGRYNEQFF. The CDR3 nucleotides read TGTGCCAGCAGTCCCCAGGGACAGGGTCGATACAATGAGCAGTTCTTC.

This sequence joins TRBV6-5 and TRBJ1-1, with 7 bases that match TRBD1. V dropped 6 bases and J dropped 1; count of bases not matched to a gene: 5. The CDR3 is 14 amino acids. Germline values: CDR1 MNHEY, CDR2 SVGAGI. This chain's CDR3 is CASRGDRPNTEAFF. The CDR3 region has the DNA TGTGCCAGCAGAGGGGACAGACCGAACACTGAAGCTTTCTTT.

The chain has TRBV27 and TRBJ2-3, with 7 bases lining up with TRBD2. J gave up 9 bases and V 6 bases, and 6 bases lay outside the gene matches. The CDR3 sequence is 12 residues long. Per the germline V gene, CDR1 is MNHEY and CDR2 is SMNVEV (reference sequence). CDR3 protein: CASSGEGGTQYF. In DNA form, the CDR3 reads TGTGCCAGCAGCGGGGAGGGAGGAACGCAGTATTTT.

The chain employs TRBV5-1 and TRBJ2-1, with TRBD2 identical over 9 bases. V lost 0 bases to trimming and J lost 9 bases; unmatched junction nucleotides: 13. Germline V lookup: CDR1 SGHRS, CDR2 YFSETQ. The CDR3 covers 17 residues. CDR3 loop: CASSLGPLAGVGSEQFF. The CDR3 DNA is TGCGCCAGCAGCTTGGGTCCGTTAGCGGGAGTGGGTAGTGAGCAGTTCTTC. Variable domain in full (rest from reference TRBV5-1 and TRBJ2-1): KAGVTQTPRYLIKTRGQQVTLSCSPISGHRSVSWYQQTPGQGLQFLFEYFSETQRNKGNFPGRFSGRQFSNSRSEMNVSTLELGDSALYLCASSLGPLAGVGSEQFFGPGTRLTVL.